This TCR beta chain was recovered during a study of shared clonotypes between healthy human individuals (dated by TCRdb to about 2020). Background for the entire study: Three men and a couple of women, aged 18 to 49 years, made up the cohort. Blood TCR repertoires of about five healthy adults were deeply sequenced to estimate repertoire size and the extent of clonotype sharing between individuals. Per donor, three plates each were used for CD4 naive and CD4 memory, two for CD8 naive, and one for CD8 memory. Libraries were prepared and TCR repertoires were sequenced by different laboratories using diverse techniques, in order to increase sequencing depth and limit assay-specific biases. Per donor, leukapheresis produced somewhere between about 0.94 and 9.5 billion PBMCs.

Points on this clone: Its recognized antigen is unknown. Base quality data are lacking; no much larger clone is found one base away.

From the germline V gene, CDR1 is SGHRS and CDR2 is YFSETQ. V is cut back by 4 bases and J by 2 bases, with 8 bases in the junction unmatched. Including the terminal cysteine and phenylalanine, the CDR3 comprises 16 residues. Only CDR3 DNA is held: 48 bases, read in frame from base 1. Study-wide findings and limitations: Even with the large sequencing depth, rarefaction of the sorted-subset datasets indicated that sequencing was incomplete. Because the study included only a small number of donors, the genetic and exposure-history diversity represented was limited. Pairwise subsampling indicated that sequencing depth was expected to affect the degree of clonotype sharing among donors. Sampling was limited to blood, and TCR repertoires in tissue likely differ from TCR repertoires in blood. Sharing across several donors was observed for around 4.8% of naive CD4, 3.5% of naive CD8, 2.3% of memory CD4, and roughly 0.43% of memory CD8 clonotypes. Compared with non-shared clonotypes, clonotypes shared by all four sorted-subset donors had higher generation probabilities. Naive subsets generally had larger estimated clonotype richness than memory subsets.

Healthy HIV-negative adults with no recently reported acute infections or vaccinations were included as donors. Every donor was a Caucasian adult residing in Nashville, Tennessee, USA. Magnetic negative selection was used to enrich CD4+ T cells, after which naive cells were positively selected on CD45RA and the negative fraction became the memory subset. Blood was collected by leukapheresis, and PBMCs were isolated by Ficoll-Histopaque density gradient centrifugation and then cryopreserved in liquid nitrogen vapor phase. Purity and quantity of every magnetically sorted T cell population were checked by analytical flow cytometry. Each sorted fraction had its genomic DNA isolated and then quantified by UV absorbance on a Nanodrop 2000c. Using the deep immunoSEQ assay, TCR CDR3 regions were amplified from genomic DNA by multiplex PCR. Extracted genomic DNA from each cell subset was distributed evenly across all wells of several immunoSEQ 96-well plates, and each plate was treated as a replicate. For sorted subsets, approximately 210 ng genomic DNA, equal to about 30,000 T cell genomes, was loaded into each replicate PCR. Purified libraries were measured with a Qubit 3.0 fluorometer, size-checked on a Bioanalyzer 2100, and measured again with the KAPA Library Quantification kit. Every immunoSEQ 96-well plate was sequenced on a separate single-read 150-cycle Illumina NextSeq 550 flow cell. For the original study's pipeline: Because only junctional sequences without quality scores were contained in the immunoSEQ output, filtering matching that applied to full-length reads could not be performed. Sequences were annotated with PyIR, a Python wrapper for IgBLAST v1.9, and V/J genes and CDR3 were assigned using IMGT germline references. Reads were filtered out if the reads had weak V/J assignments (E-value above 1e-6), no CDR3, stop codons, out-of-frame junctions, or ambiguous translated residues. V3J clonotypes were defined by identical inferred V gene, J gene, and CDR3 amino acid sequence. Percentage overlap between repertoires was computed as shared unique clonotypes divided by the size of the smaller repertoire. Richness of each repertoire was evaluated using RTK rarefaction, the Chao1 estimator, and Recon v2.1 estimates of unobserved clonotypes. OLGA was used to compute generation probabilities for all TCRbeta clonotypes that the gDNA method yielded from a handful of donors. The table was pulled from immuneACCESS by TCRdb, which kept in-frame rearrangements only. Such tables lose some clones; where checked, under half of the loss comes from unresolved V genes, and the rest has no known cause. Clone size and the V and J calls come from that table; the DNA yielded D and trimming. The sample contains about 1 million clones, roughly 70% of them found a single time. The top ten hold approximately 1.5% of the sample.

Sequencing used memory CD4+ T cells sorted from blood. Read against the paper, the sample's cell subset or site label means: CD45RA-negative fraction. The source of this sequence is a man aged 18 to 29 in good health. The rearrangement joined TRBV5-1 to TRBJ2-2, with 7 middle bases fitting TRBD1. DNA sequence: TGCGCCAGCAGCCTCGGGACAGACGTCAACACCGGGGAGCTGTTTTTT. It specifies CASSLGTDVNTGELFF.